This T cell receptor beta chain was obtained from a study of neurological immune-mediated disorders. Whole-study findings and limits: Among 34 multiple sclerosis patients, phylogenetic grouping put the repertoires of 18 into a single related-CDR3 cluster, a possible signature.

TCRdb independently ran MiXCR on the 5' RACE reads; one entry per CDR3 protein. The data hold roughly 52,000 distinct CDR3 sequences, with 3.5% to 4% observed a single time. This clonotype has ten or more counts. Its antigen is still unknown. The TCR comes from a woman in her 40s with multiple sclerosis. Sequencing was done on a sample of CD4+ T cells from blood.

CDR3 in amino acids: CASSLTGLGSPLHF. The CDR3 nucleotides are TGTGCCAGCAGCCTAACAGGCCTCGGTTCACCCCTCCACTTT. V gene TRBV6-5 combines with J gene TRBJ1-6, with D possibly TRBD1 on 5 matching bases. The CDR3 is made up of 14 amino acids. V lost 6 bases and J 9 bases, leaving 15 bases between the germline ends. Germline CDR1 is MNHEY and CDR2 is SVGAGI.